The following is a T cell receptor (beta chain) sequence with its context. Its antigen specificity is not known. No clone much larger than this one lies a single base away; base qualities are absent. The protocol used for the library was the immunoSEQ multiplex PCR assay. TCRdb stores this immuneACCESS table with in-frame sequences only. Part of the clones is absent; in the studies checked, under half of the shortfall reflects unresolved V genes, and no reason is known for the rest. The sample data list tens of thousands of clones, and roughly nine tenths of these were observed just once. The ten largest clonotypes hold 7.5% to 10% of the sample. These data belong to a study of T cell changes during pregnancy in multiple sclerosis (dated by TCRdb to between 2018 and 2021). About the full investigation: In women with multiple sclerosis, the researchers looked at how the T cell repertoire shifted as pregnancy progressed.

From a lookup of the germline V gene (reference sequence), CDR1 and CDR2 are MNHEY and SMNVEV. The CDR3 runs 14 residues from the cysteine to the phenylalanine. Only CDR3 DNA remains: 42 bases, in frame from the first base. The V end gives up 6 bases and the J end 6 bases, leaving 11 bases in the junction not matched to a gene. The V and J segments used are TRBV27 and TRBJ2-7; the central 7 bases match TRBD2. This specimen was CD8+ T cells from peripheral blood mononuclear cells, taken before pregnancy. The clonotype was recovered from a female donor with multiple sclerosis, enrolled in a pregnancy study. The nucleotides read TGTGCCAGCAGCCGCCGGTGGGAGGGGCTCGAGCAGTACTTC. The resulting protein is CASSRRWEGLEQYF.